Described below is a single TCR beta chain sequence and its context. In the PCR, 60 Vbeta and 13 Jbeta primers were used. Measured with immunoSEQ multiplex PCR; TCRdb has only the in-frame clones, and not every one. This sample has approximately 110,000 clones, with 76% found just once. This entry belongs to a study of cytomegalovirus exposure and HLA in healthy donors. CDR3 size: 16 residues. The J segment lost 8 bases and the V segment lost 3 bases, leaving 14 bases of the junction unmatched. Germline loops: CDR1 MGHRA, CDR2 YSYEKL. The TCR originated in a man aged 50 or older in good health and CMV-seronegative. Specimen: PBMCs. The genes are TRBV4-1 and TRBJ1-2, with 8 bases fitting TRBD1. The CDR3 DNA follows: TGCGCCAGCAGCCACATGACCCGGGACAGGATTGGCGGCTACACCTTC. This gives the protein CASSHMTRDRIGGYTF.